The rows below give T cell receptor beta chains drawn from one sample of a study of OX40 agonist ivuxolimab in advanced cancers. Only in-frame clones appear in the TCRdb table, and some are missing; sequencing was by immunoSEQ multiplex PCR. The table records some 60,000 clones, around 90% of them present only once. The material sequenced was CD4+ or CD8+ T cells sorted from blood, taken in a trial of the OX40 agonist ivuxolimab. These receptors all come from an adult with an advanced solid tumor such as melanoma, head and neck, liver or kidney cancer. The CDR3 runs from the conserved cysteine through the conserved F or W. Fields, in order: clone size, V gene, J gene, D gene, CDR3 protein, CDR3 DNA. The D gene is left open where the match is weak. Clone sizes are given selectively: once, few, many, or a class where the clone is expanded.

>.|TRBV5-1|TRBJ2-3|TRBD1
CASSRGQGEVTDTQYF
TGCGCCAGCAGCAGGGGACAGGGGGAAGTCACAGATACGCAGTATTTT
>.|TRBV28|TRBJ2-7|TRBD1
CAGSGGTSSREQYF
TGTGCCGGATCAGGGGGTACTTCCTCCAGGGAGCAGTACTTC
>.|TRBV7-9|TRBJ1-4|.
CASSLLQGTTNEKLFF
TGTGCCAGCAGCCTCCTCCAGGGTACAACTAATGAAAAACTGTTTTTT
>.|TRBV5-1|TRBJ2-1|.
CASSLGLAQFF
TGCGCCAGCAGCTTAGGTCTAGCCCAGTTCTTC
>.|TRBV2|TRBJ2-2|.
CASSDSGAVGELFF
TGTGCCAGCAGTGATTCGGGGGCGGTCGGGGAGCTGTTTTTT
>.|TRBV19|TRBJ2-5|.
CASSIRGPWETQYF
TGTGCCAGTAGTATCAGAGGGCCGTGGGAGACCCAGTACTTC
>once|TRBV6-7|TRBJ2-2|.
CASKVGELFF
TGTGCCAGCAAGGTCGGGGAGCTGTTTTTT
>.|TRBV11-2|TRBJ2-7|.
CASSLEPYEQYF
TGTGCCAGCAGCCTGGAGCCCTACGAGCAGTACTTC
>.|TRBV11-3|TRBJ2-1|TRBD2
CASSFRSGSSNEQFF
TGTGCCAGCAGCTTCCGTAGCGGGAGCTCCAATGAGCAGTTCTTC
>.|TRBV28|TRBJ1-3|.
CASSLRNSGNTIYF
TGTGCCAGCAGTTTACGGAACTCTGGAAACACCATATATTTT
>.|TRBV7-8|TRBJ1-5|.
CASSLEGGSNQPQHF
TGTGCCAGCAGCTTAGAAGGAGGTAGCAATCAGCCCCAGCATTTT
>once|TRBV7-3|TRBJ2-1|TRBD1
CASSLGGQGLNEQFF
TGTGCCAGCAGCTTAGGGGGACAGGGCCTCAATGAGCAGTTCTTC
>once|TRBV18|TRBJ1-5|.
CASSSSANQPQHF
TGTGCCAGCTCTAGCAGTGCGAATCAGCCCCAGCATTTT
>.|TRBV6-5|TRBJ1-5|.
CASGSAGGNQPQHF
TGTGCCAGCGGATCTGCGGGTGGCAATCAGCCCCAGCATTTT
>once|TRBV19|TRBJ1-1|.
CATRGSDSTWLYTEAFF
TGTGCCACCCGCGGTTCAGACAGCACATGGCTGTACACTGAAGCTTTCTTT
>.|TRBV20-1|TRBJ2-5|.
CSLRPGETQYF
TGCAGTCTAAGGCCAGGAGAGACCCAGTACTTC
>.|TRBV27|TRBJ2-1|TRBD1
CASSYRDRGSNEQFF
TGTGCCAGCAGTTACCGGGACAGGGGTAGCAATGAGCAGTTCTTC
>.|TRBV5-1|TRBJ2-7|.
CASSFRRGYEQYF
TGCGCCAGCAGCTTCCGCCGTGGCTACGAGCAGTACTTC
>.|TRBV7-8|TRBJ2-1|.
CASSPPGTLYNEQFF
TGTGCCAGCAGCCCCCCCGGGACGTTGTACAATGAGCAGTTCTTC
>.|TRBV19|TRBJ2-2|TRBD2
CASSLGLAGAHRAGELFF
TGTGCCAGTAGCCTGGGACTAGCGGGAGCCCACCGGGCCGGGGAGCTGTTTTTT
>.|TRBV7-2|TRBJ1-5|.
CASSSKGGTNQPQHF
TGTGCCAGCAGCTCAAAGGGGGGGACCAATCAGCCCCAGCATTTT
>.|TRBV7-9|TRBJ1-1|TRBD1
CASSFGQGTEAFF
TGTGCCAGCAGCTTTGGACAGGGTACTGAAGCTTTCTTT
>.|TRBV19|TRBJ2-1|TRBD1
CASSTPDRGRGNEQFF
TGTGCCAGTAGTACCCCAGACAGGGGGCGTGGGAATGAGCAGTTCTTC
>.|TRBV6-6|TRBJ2-5|.
CASSYGGRETQYF
TGTGCCAGCAGTTACGGTGGGAGAGAGACCCAGTACTTC
>.|TRBV9|TRBJ2-1|.
CASTKGGDSYNEQFF
TGTGCCAGCACCAAGGGGGGAGACTCCTACAATGAGCAGTTCTTC
>.|TRBV5-6|TRBJ2-7|.
CASSLGWTETYEQYF
TGTGCCAGCAGCTTGGGGTGGACGGAGACCTACGAGCAGTACTTC
>.|TRBV10-1|TRBJ2-2|.
CASAGQQTGELFF
TGCGCCAGCGCGGGACAACAAACCGGGGAGCTGTTTTTT
>.|TRBV7-2|TRBJ2-1|TRBD2
CASSGTSDLTWRDEQFF
TGTGCCAGCAGCGGGACTAGCGATTTGACCTGGCGCGATGAGCAGTTCTTC
>.|TRBV7-3|TRBJ2-1|TRBD1
CASSLAGQGYNEQFF
TGTGCCAGCAGCTTGGCGGGACAGGGGTACAATGAGCAGTTCTTC
>once|TRBV18|TRBJ2-1|TRBD1
CASSPRQGARMSGRGEQFF
TGTGCCAGCTCACCACGACAGGGGGCGCGGATGAGCGGGAGAGGTGAGCAGTTCTTC
>.|TRBV18|TRBJ2-7|TRBD2
CASSRDYSYEQYF
TGTGCCAGCTCACGGGACTACTCCTACGAGCAGTACTTC
>.|TRBV28|TRBJ1-5|TRBD1
CASSSGQGAYQPQHF
TGTGCCAGCAGCTCGGGACAGGGGGCTTATCAGCCCCAGCATTTT
>.|TRBV14|TRBJ2-5|TRBD2
CASSQVPGTSGRKTQYF
TGTGCCAGCAGCCAAGTCCCCGGGACTAGCGGGAGGAAGACCCAGTACTTC
>.|TRBV28|TRBJ2-2|.
CASSLPQGRELFF
TGTGCCAGCAGTCTCCCCCAAGGCCGGGAGCTGTTTTTT
>.|TRBV5-1|TRBJ2-4|.
CASSLLGSGIQYF
TGCGCCAGCAGCTTACTGGGCTCGGGCATTCAGTACTTC
>.|TRBV5-5|TRBJ2-7|.
CASSLASDYEQYF
TGTGCCAGCAGCTTGGCGAGCGATTACGAGCAGTACTTC
>.|TRBV6-5|TRBJ2-3|.
CASNQGSWVDTQYF
TGTGCCAGCAACCAGGGATCCTGGGTAGATACGCAGTATTTT
>.|TRBV6-4|TRBJ1-2|TRBD1
CASSVTGTAKFGYTF
TGTGCCAGCAGTGTCACCGGGACAGCGAAATTTGGCTACACCTTC